One and the same sample provided the 2 T cell receptor beta chains below, sequenced in a study of tumor-infiltrating lymphocytes in primary liver carcinoma. Starting material of around 460 ng total RNA yielded TCR beta cDNA via a constant-region primer. Employing slightly modified ARM-PCR, three nested multiplex PCR rounds were run, and these gave rise to the TCR beta libraries. For around 11 cycles apiece, the opening two PCR rounds ran with TRBV1-TRBV30 forward primers and a C-beta reverse primer. TCRdb processed the multiplex PCR reads anew with MiXCR; each CDR3 protein has one entry. The sample lists hundreds of thousands of distinct CDR3 sequences; 58% were seen once. The study extracted blood RNA from unsorted whole blood and also extracted germline DNA. The specimen sequenced was peripheral blood. These receptor sequences come from a woman in her 30s with primary liver carcinoma and hepatitis B virus infection.

Points on this clonotype: Being one base from a much bigger clone, this may be a read error. The rearrangement links TRBV5-4 to TRBJ2-3, with 8 nucleotides matching TRBD2. CDR1 and CDR2 from the germline V gene are SGHNT and YYREEE (reference sequence). The CDR3 covers 15 residues. The CDR3 reads CVSSLGSGSADTQYF. CDR3 coding DNA: TGTGTCAGCAGCTTGGGGAGCGGGAGCGCAGATACGCAGTATTTT.

The genes are TRBV6-2 or TRBV6-3 and TRBJ2-7; 7 bases map to TRBD1. The trim removed 6 bases at V and 4 bases at J, leaving 12 bases unmatched. The CDR3 contains 15 residues. CDR1 MNHEY and CDR2 SVGEGT come from the germline V gene. CDR3 nucleotides: TGTGCCAGCAGCTCGCCAGGGGGAGTAAGGTACGAGCAGTACTTC. The encoded protein is CASSSPGGVRYEQYF.